Given below is one TCR beta chain in context. This entry belongs to a study of PD-L1 blockade in urothelial cancer. Background on the study: Chemotherapy regimens numbering 0 to 3 had been given to patients. Analyzed time points were 3 weeks (second dose) and 6 weeks after therapy began.

TCRdb's copy holds only in-frame clones and misses some; the assay was immunoSEQ multiplex PCR. The sample has 20,000 to 25,000 clones; around nine tenths are singletons. CDR3 length equals 18 residues. Trimming cost V 5 bases and J 4 bases, with 24 bases left between them. Germline V gene data show CDR1 as SGHTA and CDR2 as FQGTGA. The sample's time point: peripheral blood 6 weeks after treatment start. Enrolled patients showed locally advanced or metastatic urothelial carcinoma. The sequenced sample was PBMCs, obtained around atezolizumab (anti-PD-L1) treatment. The clonotype was recovered from a woman aged 60-75 years with urothelial cancer. The J gene is TRBJ2-1, the V gene TRBV7-3; D unresolved. CDR3 DNA: TGTGCCAGCAGCCCAAAAGGCGGAAGGCAAGGATGGTACAATGAGCAGTTCTTC. Translated: CASSPKGGRQGWYNEQFF. Drawing the rest from reference TRBV7-3 and TRBJ2-1, the complete variable domain is GAGVSQTPSNKVTEKGKYVELRCDPISGHTALYWYRQSLGQGPEFLIYFQGTGAADDSGLPNDRFFAVRPEGSVSTLKIQRTERGDSAVYLCASSPKGGRQGWYNEQFFGPGTRLTVL.